These 22 T cell receptor beta chains originate from one sample sequenced in a study of CD8+CD57+ T cells in acquired aplastic anemia. Profiles of TCR beta VDJ and CDR3 were generated from a genomic DNA template. TCRdb ran MiXCR on the reads and lists one entry per CDR3 protein. This table holds 150,000 to 200,000 distinct CDR3 sequences, about 48% found once. Input material: sorted CD4+, CD8+, or CD8+CD57+ T cells (not recorded which) from PBMCs. The receptor source for this set is a human donor in good health.

Many counts were recorded for this clonotype. No DNA is shown, since the ends of the CDR3 on it are uncertain; the CDR3 is the one TCRdb lists. The J gene is TRBJ2-5, the V gene TRBV6-6; the DNA was not compared with TRBD1, the D call given in the table. Both ends counted, the CDR3 spans 17 residues. The germline V gene has CDR1 MNHNY and CDR2 SVGAGI (reference sequence). The CDR3: CASSYAFGSGVGGTQYF.

This clonotype was seen at least ten times. This sequence joins TRBV5-4 and TRBJ2-3; 8 bases are a match to TRBD2. The CDR3 is 14 amino acids. The germline V gene has CDR1 SGHNT and CDR2 YYREEE (reference sequence). V lost 4 bases and J lost 2; bases outside the gene matches: 3. The CDR3 region has the DNA TGTGCCAGCAGCCGGGAGGGTGCCACAGATACGCAGTATTTT. It translates to CASSREGATDTQYF.

This chain uses TRBV24-1 with TRBJ2-5, with 10 bases lining up with TRBD2. J was trimmed by 0 bases and V by 3 bases; bases with no gene match: 9. The CDR3 runs to 18 residues. In germline, CDR1 is KGHDR, CDR2 SFDVKD. The chain's CDR3 is CATSDEVGTSAHQETQYF. CDR3 bases: TGTGCCACCAGTGATGAGGTTGGGACTAGCGCCCACCAAGAGACCCAGTACTTC.

The table lists this clonotype with many counts. This sequence joins TRBV19 and TRBJ1-3, with D unclear. The CDR3 has 14 amino acids. CDR1 is LNHDA and CDR2 is SQIVND in the germline V gene (reference sequence). V was cut by 5 bases and J by 0 bases, with 8 bases left in between. The CDR3 DNA sequence: TGTGCCAGTAGTTCCAGGCTCTCTGGAAACACCATATATTTT. As protein: CASSSRLSGNTIYF. The whole variable domain, remainder taken from reference TRBV19 and TRBJ1-3, is DGGITQSPKYLFRKEGQNVTLSCEQNLNHDAMYWYRQDPGQGLRLIYYSQIVNDFQKGDIAEGYSVSREKKESFPLTVTSAQKNPTAFYLCASSSRLSGNTIYFGEGSWLTVV.

As to this clonotype: Sequence at one end of the junction differs from germline and may be a read error. The rearrangement links TRBV19 to TRBJ2-3; weak D call: TRBD2 (6 bases). CDR1 is LNHDA and CDR2 is SQIVND in the germline V gene (reference sequence). The CDR3 covers 14 residues. DNA for the CDR3: TGTGCCAGTAGCATAGGAACTAGCACAGATGCGCAGTATTTT. This encodes CASSIGTSTDAQYF.

This rearrangement joins TRBV9 to TRBJ2-7; 8 bases map to TRBD1. This CDR3 region has 14 residues. V was pared by 1 base and J by 4 bases, with 4 bases of the junction left unmatched. Per germline, CDR1 SGDLS and CDR2 YYNGEE. The CDR3 sequence: CASSVRTGGYEQYF. In nucleotides, the CDR3 is TGTGCCAGCAGCGTACGCACAGGGGGGTACGAGCAGTACTTC.

The rearrangement joins TRBV18 to TRBJ1-6; D ambiguous. V lost 3 bases and J lost 7, with 16 bases in between. The germline V gene encodes CDR1 KGHSH and CDR2 LQKENI. CDR3 size: 16 residues. The CDR3, as DNA: TGTGCCAGCTCACCGTCCAACAAGGGAGAAAATTCACCCCTCCACTTT. The encoded protein is CASSPSNKGENSPLHF.

This clonotype appeared many times. The chain has TRBV16 and TRBJ1-5; the match to TRBD1 covers 8 bases. This CDR3 has 14 amino acids. Trimming cost V 4 bases and J 7 bases; bases outside gene matches: 6. Germline CDR1 KGHSY, CDR2 FQNENV. The CDR3 region has the DNA TGTGCCAGCAGCCTTGGACAGGGTCAACAGCCCCAGCATTTT. Its protein product is CASSLGQGQQPQHF.

This clonotype was observed once. V and J are TRBV2 and TRBJ2-7, with 7 bases aligning to TRBD2. The CDR3 sequence is 14 residues long. V was pared by 7 bases and J by 4 bases, with 10 bases of the junction left unmatched. Germline V lookup: CDR1 SNHLY, CDR2 FYNNEI. The chain's CDR3 is CASTWGLAEYEQYF. CDR3 bases: TGTGCCAGCACCTGGGGCCTAGCGGAGTACGAGCAGTACTTC.

This clonotype was seen only a few times. The CDR3 loop is CASSTASGGSYEQYF. The CDR3 DNA is TGTGCCAGCAGTACGGCTAGCGGGGGCTCCTACGAGCAGTACTTC. The V call is TRBV12-3 or TRBV12-4, the J call TRBJ2-7, with 10 bases fitting TRBD2. V lost 5 bases, J lost 0 bases, and 4 bases stayed unmatched. The CDR3 loop spans 15 amino acids.

This clonotype was recorded a few times. This rearrangement joins TRBV18 to TRBJ1-1; tentatively, D is TRBD1 (5 bases). Trimming pared 1 base from V and 1 base from J, leaving 7 bases between. The CDR3 runs 14 residues. Germline V gives CDR1 KGHSH, CDR2 LQKENI. CDR3 nucleotide sequence: TGTGCCAGCTCACCACAGGGGACGAACACTGAAGCTTTCTTT. Translating it yields CASSPQGTNTEAFF.

This clonotype was counted many times. V and J are TRBV20-1 and TRBJ2-3; either TRBD1 or TRBD2 may fit D (5 bases each). Germline V lookup: CDR1 DFQATT, CDR2 SNEGSKA (reference sequence). The V end lost 6 bases, the J end lost 2 bases, and 9 bases lay between the germline ends. The CDR3 contains 12 residues. The CDR3 region is CSAAGTTDTQYF. In nucleotides, the CDR3 is TGCAGTGCGGCCGGGACCACAGATACGCAGTATTTT.

As to this clonotype: A single base separates this from a much larger clone, so it may be a read error. The CDR3 reads CASSSGLSYGYAF. In DNA form, the CDR3 reads TGTGCCAGCAGCTCGGGACTCAGCTATGGCTACGCCTTC. V usage is TRBV11-2 and J usage is TRBJ1-2; a weak D match, TRBD1 (5 bases). The length of the CDR3 is 13 residues. Germline V gene lookup returns CDR1 SGHAT and CDR2 FQNNGV. Based on the CDR3 plus reference TRBV11-2 and TRBJ1-2, the full variable domain is EAGVAQSPRYKIIEKRQSVAFWCNPISGHATLYWYQQILGQGPKLLIQFQNNGVVDDSQLPKDRFSAERLKGVDSTLKIQPAKLEDSAVYLCASSSGLSYGYAFGSGTRLTVV.

The chain recombines TRBV2 with TRBJ2-1; 7 nucleotides line up with TRBD1. Germline CDR1 and CDR2: SNHLY and FYNNEI. This CDR3 has 14 amino acids. V lost 8 bases, J lost 0 bases, and 4 bases stayed unmatched. CDR3 nucleotide sequence: TGTGCCAGCGGGAGACAGGGCTCCTACAATGAGCAGTTCTTC. This encodes CASGRQGSYNEQFF. Full variable domain (rest looked up from reference TRBV2 and TRBJ2-1): EPEVTQTPSHQVTQMGQEVILRCVPISNHLYFYWYRQILGQKVEFLVSFYNNEISEKSEIFDDQFSVERPDGSNFTLKIRSTKLEDSAMYFCASGRQGSYNEQFFGPGTRLTVL.

This clonotype was found many times. The rearrangement uses TRBV20-1 and TRBJ1-2; no firm D call. CDR3 length: 13 residues. V lost 3 bases to trimming and J lost 7 bases, with 15 bases between them. Germline lookup yields CDR1 DFQATT and CDR2 SNEGSKA (reference sequence). CDR3 residues: CSARRSGVGGYTF. The DNA for the CDR3 is TGCAGTGCTAGGAGATCGGGAGTAGGTGGCTACACCTTC.

Concerning this clonotype: At one end, the junction sequence differs from germline, possibly due to a read error. This chain uses TRBV10-3 with TRBJ2-1; possible D gene TRBD2, 7 bases. Germline V gene sequence: CDR1 ENHRY, CDR2 SYGVKD. The CDR3 extends over 15 amino acids. This CDR3 reads CATGQDRGAYNEQSF. The DNA of the CDR3 is TGTGCCACCGGACAAGACCGGGGGGCCTACAATGAGCAGTCCTTC.

This clonotype was counted a few times. The chain's CDR3 is CASTTPLTFGGEQFF. CDR3 coding DNA: TGTGCCAGCACCACACCCTTAACGTTCGGAGGTGAGCAGTTCTTC. The rearrangement joins TRBV2 to TRBJ2-1; TRBD2 is a possible D gene (5 bases). The CDR3 consists of 15 residues. The V and J ends lost 7 bases and 9 bases respectively, with 22 bases between them. The germline V gene has CDR1 SNHLY and CDR2 FYNNEI.

This clonotype was seen a single time. A much larger clone sits a single nucleotide away, making a read error possible. The CDR3 nucleotides are TGTGCCAGCGGTCCTGCCGGACAGCTAAATCAGCCCCAGCATTTT. Encoded protein: CASGPAGQLNQPQHF. The V call is TRBV5-5, the J call TRBJ1-5; possible D gene TRBD1, 6 bases. Trimming shortened V by 7 bases and J by 4 bases, and 18 bases separated the two germline ends. The CDR3 is 15 residues long. In germline, CDR1 is SGHKS, CDR2 YYEKEE (reference sequence).

This clonotype was counted a few times. V and J are TRBV5-8 and TRBJ1-2, with a tentative D call TRBD1 (5 bases). V lost 4 bases and J lost 0, with 13 bases in between. The V gene's germline CDR1 is SGHTS and CDR2 YDEGEE. This CDR3 has 15 amino acids. CDR3 protein: CASSHGADANYGYTF. The CDR3 DNA reads as TGTGCCAGCAGCCACGGGGCGGACGCTAACTATGGCTACACCTTC.

The rearrangement uses TRBV5-4 and TRBJ2-2; TRBD2 matches at 7 bases. CDR3 length: 16 amino acids. J lost 0 bases, V lost 4 bases, and 6 bases had no gene match. The germline V gene has CDR1 SGHNT and CDR2 YYREEE (reference sequence). CDR3 sequence reads: CASSVLSGTNTGELFF. The CDR3 coding sequence is TGTGCCAGCAGCGTACTAAGCGGGACGAACACCGGGGAGCTGTTTTTT.

This clonotype was seen a few times. The CDR3 loop is CASLGQSTDTQYF. Written as DNA, the CDR3 is TGCGCCAGCCTGGGACAGAGCACAGATACGCAGTATTTT. The gene calls are TRBV10-1 and TRBJ2-3, with TRBD1 matching 7 bases. This CDR3 contains 13 residues. J was trimmed by 0 bases and V by 8 bases; bases with no gene match: 2. Germline V gene lookup returns CDR1 WNHNN and CDR2 SYGVQD (reference sequence).

This clonotype was picked up one time. V and J are TRBV7-8 and TRBJ1-6; the D gene is possibly TRBD1 (5 bases). The germline V gene has CDR1 SGHVS and CDR2 FQNEAQ. This CDR3 comprises 15 residues. With 1 base removed from V and 7 bases from J, the gap between germline ends came to 11 bases. CDR3 DNA: TGTGCCAGCAGCTTAGATTTTGGGGGGAATTCACCCCTCCACTTT. This codes for CASSLDFGGNSPLHF.